Sequencing of this TCR beta chain was carried out in a study of T cell changes during pregnancy in multiple sclerosis. The protocol was immunoSEQ multiplex PCR, while the TCRdb copy is restricted to in-frame clones and leaves out a portion. The sample consists of under 70,000 clones, 91% of them appearing once. The receptor was derived from a female donor in good health, enrolled as a control in a pregnancy study. Sample: peripheral blood, taken after pregnancy.

The CDR3 DNA reads as TGCGCCAGCAGCCATGCCGGACAGGGAGATTACGAGCAGTACTTC. Translating gives CASSHAGQGDYEQYF. The V call is TRBV4-1, the J call TRBJ2-7; the match to TRBD1 covers 8 bases. The CDR3 is 15 amino acids. Trimming removed 3 bases from V and 4 bases from J; junction bases left unmatched: 8. The V gene's germline CDR1 is MGHRA and CDR2 YSYEKL.